The next 8 T cell receptor beta chains were all read from a single sample in a study of blood T cell repertoires in COVID-19. Data came from immunoSEQ multiplex PCR; TCRdb stores just in-frame clones and leaves some out. The table has roughly 410,000 clones, about 89% seen once; the top ten hold 2% to 2.5%. The material sequenced was peripheral blood. Every receptor here comes from a woman in her sixties or seventies with COVID-19, enrolled during active disease.

This chain uses TRBV15 with TRBJ2-6; D not resolved. Trimming left V 3 bases short and J 0 bases short, with 18 bases between. CDR3 length: 19 residues. Germline V gives CDR1 LNHNV, CDR2 YYDKDF (reference sequence). CDR3 DNA: TGTGCCACCAGCAGGGAGACCCTAATTGAAAACTCTGGGGCCAACGTCCTGACTTTC. Translated, it gives CATSRETLIENSGANVLTF.

This sequence joins TRBV5-4 and TRBJ1-5, with D hard to call. The V and J ends lost 0 bases and 0 bases respectively, with 7 bases between them. The V gene's germline CDR1 is SGHNT and CDR2 YYREEE (reference sequence). The CDR3 runs to 15 residues. In nucleotides, the CDR3 is TGTGCCAGCAGCTTGGGAGGCTATAGCAATCAGCCCCAGCATTTT. It translates to CASSLGGYSNQPQHF. The whole variable domain, remainder taken from reference TRBV5-4 and TRBJ1-5, is ETGVTQSPTHLIKTRGQQVTLRCSSQSGHNTVSWYQQALGQGPQFIFQYYREEENGRGNFPPRFSGLQFPNYSSELNVNALELDDSALYLCASSLGGYSNQPQHFGDGTRLSIL.

The chain combines TRBV6-5 with TRBJ1-5, with 11 nucleotides matching TRBD1. Germline lookup yields CDR1 MNHEY and CDR2 SVGAGI. The CDR3 is made up of 15 amino acids. V shed 6 bases and J 4 bases; nucleotides not matched to a gene: 5. Written as DNA, the CDR3 is TGTGCCAGCAGGGTGGGACAGGGGGTAAATCAGCCCCAGCATTTT. This codes for CASRVGQGVNQPQHF.

The chain couples TRBV14 to TRBJ1-1, with a possible D match to TRBD1 (5 bases). Trimming removed 4 bases from V and 2 bases from J, with 14 bases in between. Germline V lookup: CDR1 SGHDN, CDR2 FVKESK. This CDR3 region has 15 residues. The CDR3 loop is CASSPTRGRNTEAFF. The DNA of the CDR3 is TGTGCCAGCAGCCCGACGCGGGGCCGTAACACTGAAGCTTTCTTT.

This chain links TRBV5-4 with TRBJ1-4; the D is unclear. Per germline, CDR1 SGHNT and CDR2 YYREEE (reference sequence). The CDR3 sequence is 16 residues long. V was clipped by 4 bases and J by 4 bases, with 17 bases between them. CDR3: CASSPGVPLDNEKLFF. CDR3 in DNA: TGTGCCAGCAGCCCCGGGGTCCCCCTGGATAATGAAAAACTGTTTTTT.

J is TRBJ1-2 and V is TRBV5-1, with no clear D. Trimming cost V 5 bases and J 6 bases, with 14 bases left between them. The CDR3 is 13 residues long. The V gene's germline CDR1 is SGHRS and CDR2 YFSETQ. CDR3 sequence: CASRLTDTHGYTF. CDR3 nucleotide sequence: TGCGCCAGCAGGTTAACAGATACCCATGGCTACACCTTC. Using reference TRBV5-1 and TRBJ1-2 for the parts outside the CDR3, the full variable domain is KAGVTQTPRYLIKTRGQQVTLSCSPISGHRSVSWYQQTPGQGLQFLFEYFSETQRNKGNFPGRFSGRQFSNSRSEMNVSTLELGDSALYLCASRLTDTHGYTFGSGTRLTVV.

The chain joins TRBV11-2 to TRBJ2-1, with TRBD1 as a possible D gene (6 bases). Trimming took 4 bases from V and 4 from J, leaving 20 bases between them. CDR3 length: 17 residues. The germline gives CDR1 SGHAT, CDR2 FQNNGV. DNA for the CDR3: TGTGCCAGCAGCTACGGACGTCAGGGACATTTTTACAATGAGCAGTTCTTC. It encodes CASSYGRQGHFYNEQFF.

The CDR3 DNA reads as TGTGCCAGCAGCTTACCCCCCGGGAACAATGAGCAGTTCTTC. Translated, it gives CASSLPPGNNEQFF. The V gene is TRBV11-2, the J gene TRBJ2-1; the D gene is possibly TRBD2 (5 bases). Per the germline V gene, CDR1 is SGHAT and CDR2 is FQNNGV. The V gene lost 2 bases and the J gene lost 5 bases, with 10 bases spanning the gap. This CDR3 is 14 amino acids long.